One sample yielded the 11 T cell receptor beta chains listed below, sequenced in a study of control samples from healthy donors and cancer patients. Sequencing used immunoSEQ multiplex PCR; TCRdb keeps in-frame clones, though not all of them. Among more than 150,000 clones listed, roughly 90% were seen once. Sequencing was carried out using blood. The source of these receptors is a woman aged 30 to 39 in good health.

Comments on this clone: One end of the junction is discordant with germline, which a read error may explain. V is TRBV3-1 (or the pseudogene TRBV3-2) and J is TRBJ2-2, with D perhaps TRBD2 (5 bases). The CDR3 has 15 residues. Per the germline V gene, CDR1 is LGHDT and CDR2 is YNNKEL (reference sequence). CDR3 protein: CASSHWVANTRELFF. In nucleotides, the CDR3 is TGTGCCAGCAGCCATTGGGTAGCGAACACCCGGGAGCTGTTTTTT.

The J gene is TRBJ2-1, the V gene TRBV27, with TRBD1 matching over 10 bases. Unmatched junction bases numbered 15, after V lost 6 bases and J lost 7 bases. Germline lookup yields CDR1 MNHEY and CDR2 SMNVEV (reference sequence). CDR3 length equals 17 residues. CDR3 loop: CASREPTGTGVDNEQFF. CDR3 coding DNA: TGTGCCAGCAGGGAACCCACCGGGACAGGGGTAGATAATGAGCAGTTCTTC.

In this sample, this clone turned up once. The chain couples TRBV27 to TRBJ2-7, with unresolved D. The germline V gene has CDR1 MNHEY and CDR2 SMNVEV (reference sequence). The V end was cut by 1 base, the J end by 0 bases, with 7 bases between. This CDR3 is built from 14 residues. As DNA, the CDR3 is TGTGCCAGCAGTTTATATCCTAACTCCTACGAGCAGTACTTC. This translates into CASSLYPNSYEQYF.

The chain joins TRBV7-9 to TRBJ2-7; D possibly matches TRBD1 or TRBD2 (5 bases each). Trimming removed 5 bases from V and 2 bases from J, with 13 bases in between. This CDR3 has 14 amino acids. The germline V gene has CDR1 SEHNR and CDR2 FQNEAQ (reference sequence). The CDR3 DNA sequence: TGTGCCAGCAGCGCCCGGGACGACCCCTACGAGCAGTACTTC. Translated: CASSARDDPYEQYF. The complete variable domain, with remaining parts taken from reference TRBV7-9 and TRBJ2-7, reads DTGVSQNPRHKITKRGQNVTFRCDPISEHNRLYWYRQTLGQGPEFLTYFQNEAQLEKSRLLSDRFSAERPKGSFSTLEIQRTEQGDSAMYLCASSARDDPYEQYFGPGTRLTVT.

The sample holds a few counts of this clone. The chain uses TRBV28 and TRBJ2-7, with D unclear. Trimming cost V 2 bases and J 3 bases, with 8 bases left between them. Germline CDR1 and CDR2: MDHEN and SYDVKM. The CDR3 sequence is 13 residues long. The CDR3, as DNA: TGTGCCAGCAGTTTAATTCGGAACTACGAGCAGTACTTC. This gives the protein CASSLIRNYEQYF.

This clone was seen once. This chain joins TRBV4-1 and TRBJ1-1; D is ambiguous. Germline CDR1 MGHRA, CDR2 YSYEKL. The CDR3 length is 18 residues. V was pared by 4 bases and J by 0 bases, with 21 bases between. CDR3 DNA sequence: TGCGCCAGCAGCCCAACTTGGGCGGGTGCCTCTATGAACACTGAAGCTTTCTTT. Translated: CASSPTWAGASMNTEAFF.

This clone has only a few counts. V gene TRBV5-1 combines with J gene TRBJ2-1; 8 positions match TRBD2. The length of the CDR3 is 15 residues. Germline assignment: CDR1 SGHRS and CDR2 YFSETQ. V gave up 5 bases and J gave up 2 bases; unmatched junction bases: 6. This CDR3 is CASREAGVTYNEQFF. The CDR3 DNA is TGCGCCAGCAGAGAAGCGGGAGTAACCTACAATGAGCAGTTCTTC. Based on the CDR3 plus reference TRBV5-1 and TRBJ2-1, the full variable domain is KAGVTQTPRYLIKTRGQQVTLSCSPISGHRSVSWYQQTPGQGLQFLFEYFSETQRNKGNFPGRFSGRQFSNSRSEMNVSTLELGDSALYLCASREAGVTYNEQFFGPGTRLTVL.

This clone was observed a handful of times. The chain has TRBV4-1 and TRBJ2-6, with TRBD1 identical over 8 bases. CDR1 MGHRA and CDR2 YSYEKL come from the germline V gene. V lost 4 bases to trimming and J lost 3 bases; unmatched junction nucleotides: 8. The CDR3 is 17 amino acids. CDR3 bases: TGCGCCAGCAGCCTGGGACAGGCGCGGGATGGGGCCAACGTCCTGACTTTC. Its protein is CASSLGQARDGANVLTF.

CDR3 loop: CACREGDEQFF. CDR3 nucleotide sequence: TGTGCCTGTAGGGAGGGGGATGAGCAGTTCTTC. The V call is TRBV24-1, the J call TRBJ2-1; possible D gene TRBD2, 7 bases. V dropped 12 bases and J dropped 8 bases, with 13 bases sitting between them. Germline CDR1 is KGHDR and CDR2 is SFDVKD. CDR3 size: 11 residues.

The V and J genes are TRBV6-1 and TRBJ1-5, with D tentatively TRBD1 (5 bases). V gave up 1 base and J gave up 0 bases, with 7 bases separating them. Germline CDR1 is MNHNS and CDR2 is SASEGT. The CDR3 sequence is 15 residues long. CDR3 sequence reads: CASSEGDYSNQPQHF. For the CDR3, the DNA is TGTGCCAGCAGTGAAGGGGACTATAGCAATCAGCCCCAGCATTTT.

The DNA of the CDR3 is TGTGCCAGCAGTGACGCGGGAGGGCCGCTCAATGAGCAGTTCTTC. The encoded protein is CASSDAGGPLNEQFF. The chain carries TRBV6-4 and TRBJ2-1, with 9 bases fitting TRBD2. The ends lost 2 bases at V and 6 bases at J; junction bases unmatched: 5. The CDR3 has 15 residues. Germline CDR1 reads MRHNA; CDR2 reads SNTAGT.